This is a list of T cell receptor beta chains from one sample in a study of cytomegalovirus exposure and HLA in healthy donors. Assay: immunoSEQ multiplex PCR; the TCRdb copy retains only in-frame clones and omits some. The table shows 100,000 to 150,000 clones, with about 15% occurring only once. Sequencing input: PBMCs. These TCRs come from a female donor in good health and CMV-seropositive. The CDR3 runs from the conserved cysteine through the conserved F or W. The order of the fields is J gene, clone size, V gene, D gene, CDR3 protein, CDR3 DNA. A D gene is named only where the DNA matches it firmly. Size tells how often a clone was seen (once, few, many) or the class of an expanded clone, and some rows leave it out.

>TRBJ2-5|NA|TRBV10-3|NA
CAVSQPGAETQYF
TGTGCCGTCAGCCAACCGGGAGCAGAGACCCAGTACTTC
>TRBJ2-1|few|TRBV30|NA
CAWSMRAGEFF
TGTGCCTGGAGTATGAGGGCAGGAGAGTTCTTC
>TRBJ2-7|NA|TRBV4-2|TRBD1
CASSQTGASYEQYF
TGTGCCAGCAGCCAAACAGGGGCCTCATACGAGCAGTACTTC
>TRBJ2-7|NA|TRBV9|NA
CASSGSITGTQTVEQYF
TGTGCCAGCAGCGGAAGCATAACCGGGACTCAAACCGTCGAGCAGTACTTC
>TRBJ1-2|NA|TRBV28|TRBD1
CASSLGTGGNGYTF
TGTGCCAGCAGCCTCGGGACAGGTGGGAATGGCTACACCTTC
>TRBJ2-3|NA|TRBV5-1|NA
CASSPARKGGTDTQYF
TGCGCCAGCAGCCCCGCCCGGAAGGGAGGCACAGATACGCAGTATTTT
>TRBJ2-7|NA|TRBV2|TRBD2
CASSEVLAANEQYF
TGTGCCAGCAGTGAAGTTCTAGCGGCCAACGAGCAGTACTTC
>TRBJ2-1|NA|TRBV29-1|TRBD1
CSVEGGQGTYNEQFF
TGCAGCGTTGAAGGGGGACAGGGCACCTACAATGAGCAGTTCTTC
>TRBJ1-3|NA|TRBV19|TRBD1
CASTVGTVGNTIYF
TGTGCCAGTACCGTCGGGACAGTTGGAAACACCATATATTTT
>TRBJ2-7|NA|TRBV9|TRBD1
CASSGQGFHEQYF
TGTGCCAGCAGCGGACAGGGGTTCCACGAGCAGTACTTC
>TRBJ2-7|NA|TRBV6-1|NA
CASSEIWAPGEQYF
TGTGCCAGCAGTGAAATTTGGGCCCCTGGGGAGCAGTACTTC
>TRBJ2-2|few|TRBV9|NA
CASSVALGGSGELFF
TGTGCCAGCAGCGTAGCTTTGGGCGGGTCCGGGGAGCTGTTTTTT
>TRBJ1-2|NA|TRBV28|NA
CASSPPAGRFHGYTF
TGTGCCAGCAGTCCTCCGGCAGGGAGGTTCCATGGCTACACCTTC
>TRBJ2-1|NA|TRBV28|TRBD2
CASSSLAGMGEQFF
TGTGCCAGCAGTTCCCTAGCGGGAATGGGTGAGCAGTTCTTC
>TRBJ1-4|few|TRBV18|TRBD1
CASSPNRGSGATNEKLFF
TGTGCCAGCTCACCGAACAGGGGATCGGGGGCAACTAATGAAAAACTGTTTTTT
>TRBJ2-5|few|TRBV19|TRBD2
CASTHRGDFETQYF
TGTGCCAGTACCCATCGGGGGGACTTCGAGACCCAGTACTTC
>TRBJ1-5|NA|TRBV28|TRBD1
CASSLKRTGNQPQHF
TGTGCCAGCAGCCTCAAGAGGACAGGGAATCAGCCCCAGCATTTT
>TRBJ1-1|few|TRBV6-5|TRBD1
CASSSRQGTNTEAFF
TGTGCCAGCAGTTCCCGACAGGGGACGAACACTGAAGCTTTCTTT
>TRBJ2-5|NA|TRBV7-2|TRBD2
CASSPWLAGGSGAQYF
TGTGCCAGCAGCCCTTGGCTAGCGGGGGGGTCAGGGGCCCAGTACTTC
>TRBJ2-1|few|TRBV4-1|TRBD2
CASSLSLGGWYEQFF
TGCGCCAGCAGCCTCAGCTTGGGGGGGTGGTATGAGCAGTTCTTC
>TRBJ2-7|NA|TRBV5-1|TRBD1
CASSLGQGSSYEQYF
TGCGCCAGCAGCTTGGGACAGGGGAGCTCCTACGAGCAGTACTTC
>TRBJ2-3|few|TRBV2|TRBD2
CASRKREISDTQYF
TGTGCCAGCAGAAAGCGGGAGATATCAGATACGCAGTATTTT
>TRBJ1-2|few|TRBV6-5|NA
CASRPTNREHGYTF
TGTGCCAGCAGACCGACAAATAGGGAGCATGGCTACACCTTC
>TRBJ1-4|NA|TRBV15|TRBD1
CATSLTGESYEKLFF
TGTGCCACCAGCCTGACAGGGGAGAGTTATGAAAAACTGTTTTTT
>TRBJ2-3|NA|TRBV10-1|TRBD1
CASSESWQGAGDTQYF
TGCGCCAGCAGTGAGTCTTGGCAGGGGGCAGGAGATACGCAGTATTTT
>TRBJ2-7|NA|TRBV6-5|NA
CASSYEVTTYEQYF
TGTGCCAGCAGTTACGAGGTGACCACCTACGAGCAGTACTTC
>TRBJ2-7|NA|TRBV29-1|NA
CSVEDRSGDSYEQYF
TGCAGCGTTGAAGATCGGTCCGGGGACTCCTACGAGCAGTACTTC
>TRBJ2-7|NA|TRBV9|NA
CASSVGGADTPYEQYF
TGTGCCAGCAGCGTAGGCGGGGCGGATACCCCCTACGAGCAGTACTTC
>TRBJ2-3|few|TRBV10-1|TRBD2
CASSEVTTEPGLAKTDTQYF
TGCGCCAGCAGTGAGGTAACTACTGAGCCGGGACTAGCGAAGACAGATACGCAGTATTTT
>TRBJ2-5|NA|TRBV5-4|NA
CASSSGQGNQETQYF
TGTGCCAGCAGCTCAGGGCAGGGGAACCAAGAGACCCAGTACTTC
>TRBJ2-7|few|TRBV5-4|TRBD2
CASSGGGYEQYF
TGTGCCAGCAGCGGCGGGGGCTACGAGCAGTACTTC
>TRBJ2-7|NA|TRBV28|TRBD1
CASSGQGLNEQYF
TGTGCCAGCAGCGGACAGGGTCTGAACGAGCAGTACTTC
>TRBJ2-3|NA|TRBV18|NA
CASSPTSSDPDTQYF
TGTGCCAGCTCCCCTACTAGCTCAGACCCAGATACGCAGTATTTT
>TRBJ1-1|once|TRBV18|NA
CASSRGRKNTEAFF
TGTGCCAGCTCACGAGGGAGAAAAAACACTGAAGCTTTCTTT
>TRBJ2-1|NA|TRBV5-6|TRBD1
CASSPQGAYNEQFF
TGTGCCAGCAGCCCACAGGGGGCCTACAATGAGCAGTTCTTC
>TRBJ1-4|few|TRBV4-2|NA
CASSAGGKEKLFF
TGTGCCAGCAGCGCTGGAGGGAAGGAAAAACTGTTTTTT
>TRBJ1-1|few|TRBV4-2|NA
CASSQGSRAEAFF
TGTGCCAGCAGCCAAGGGTCCCGCGCTGAAGCTTTCTTT
>TRBJ1-1|few|TRBV5-4|TRBD1
CASSRQGGTEAFF
TGTGCCAGCAGTAGACAGGGGGGCACTGAAGCTTTCTTT
>TRBJ1-5|NA|TRBV25-1|TRBD1
CASSKTGASQPQHF
TGTGCCAGCAGTAAGACAGGGGCTAGTCAGCCCCAGCATTTT
>TRBJ2-1|few|TRBV5-1|TRBD2
CASSLTSGAYNEQFF
TGCGCCAGCAGCTTGACTAGCGGAGCCTACAATGAGCAGTTCTTC
>TRBJ1-4|NA|TRBV5-4|NA
CASKEGQANEKLFF
TGTGCCAGCAAGGAGGGGCAGGCTAATGAAAAACTGTTTTTT
>TRBJ2-7|few|TRBV19|NA
CARERDNPRGLSYEQYF
TGTGCCAGGGAACGGGACAACCCTAGGGGTTTATCCTACGAGCAGTACTTC
>TRBJ2-7|few|TRBV7-2|TRBD1
CASRLGGLYEQYF
TGTGCCAGCAGATTAGGGGGCCTGTACGAGCAGTACTTC
>TRBJ1-5|few|TRBV28|NA
CASSLAPDRDSNQPQHF
TGTGCCAGCAGTTTAGCCCCGGACCGGGATAGCAATCAGCCCCAGCATTTT
>TRBJ1-6|few|TRBV6-4|TRBD1
CASERDRDNSPLHF
TGTGCCAGCGAGCGGGACAGGGATAATTCACCCCTCCACTTT
>TRBJ2-7|NA|TRBV5-6|TRBD1
CASSFRTGSSYEQYF
TGTGCCAGCAGCTTTCGGACAGGGAGCTCCTACGAGCAGTACTTC
>TRBJ2-5|few|TRBV29-1|NA
CSVDSGLQGETQYF
TGCAGCGTTGATAGCGGACTACAGGGGGAGACCCAGTACTTC
>TRBJ1-4|few|TRBV4-2|TRBD1
CASSQDIRLSWGTGGEKLFF
TGTGCCAGCAGCCAAGATATTCGTTTGAGTTGGGGGACAGGGGGCGAAAAACTGTTTTTT
>TRBJ1-1|few|TRBV25-1|NA
CASSLLGAPEAFF
TGTGCCAGCAGTCTACTGGGGGCTCCTGAAGCTTTCTTT
>TRBJ2-7|NA|TRBV7-8|NA
CASSLGWGLSYEQYF
TGTGCCAGCAGCTTAGGCTGGGGGCTGTCCTACGAGCAGTACTTC
>TRBJ2-5|few|TRBV29-1|NA
CSVARQVAETQYF
TGCAGCGTTGCCCGACAGGTAGCAGAGACCCAGTACTTC
>TRBJ2-7|NA|TRBV5-1|NA
CASRDRGRTYEQYF
TGCGCCAGCAGGGACCGTGGGAGAACCTACGAGCAGTACTTC
>TRBJ2-5|few|TRBV5-1|TRBD1
CASSLLGGTGGQETQYF
TGCGCCAGCAGCTTGCTAGGCGGGACAGGGGGACAAGAGACCCAGTACTTC
>TRBJ2-7|NA|TRBV7-9|TRBD1
CASSSSPPGQNYEQYF
TGTGCCAGCAGCTCGAGCCCTCCGGGACAGAATTACGAGCAGTACTTC
>TRBJ1-3|few|TRBV6-6|NA
CASAPGSSGNTIYF
TGTGCCAGCGCACCGGGGTCATCTGGAAACACCATATATTTT
>TRBJ1-1|NA|TRBV9|NA
CASSVVSEAFF
TGTGCCAGCAGCGTAGTCAGTGAAGCTTTCTTT